The 30 T cell receptor beta chains below were found in one sample sequenced in a study of shared clonotypes between healthy human individuals. Naive CD8 cells were CD45RO-negative, positively selected for CCR7, excluding terminally differentiated effector memory CD45RA+ cells. The assay was immunoSEQ multiplex PCR, and TCRdb's table has in-frame clones only and misses some. In the table there are about 680,000 clones, around 90% of which are singletons. The sequenced sample consisted of naive CD8+ T cells sorted from blood. These TCRs come from a man younger than 45 in good health.

This chain connects TRBV7-9 to TRBJ1-2; no reliable D call. The germline gives CDR1 SEHNR, CDR2 FQNEAQ (reference sequence). The CDR3 sequence is 13 residues long. Between the trimmed V and J ends, which lost 4 bases and 2 bases, there was a span of 8 bases. The chain's CDR3 is CASSSASNYGYTF. The CDR3 DNA is TGTGCCAGCAGCTCCGCCTCAAACTATGGCTACACCTTC.

This chain joins TRBV29-1 and TRBJ2-1; 8 bases line up with TRBD2. Germline CDR1 reads SQVTM; CDR2 reads ANQGSEA. The CDR3 spans 15 residues. With V trimmed by 5 bases and J by 0 bases, 6 bases remained unmatched. CDR3 amino acids: CSVPGRGSSYNEQFF. In nucleotides, the CDR3 is TGCAGCGTTCCCGGGAGGGGGAGCTCCTACAATGAGCAGTTCTTC.

This sequence joins TRBV27 and TRBJ2-5; perhaps TRBD2 as D (5 bases). This CDR3 is built from 16 residues. Per germline, CDR1 MNHEY and CDR2 SMNVEV (reference sequence). V lost 6 bases and J 5 bases, leaving 22 bases between the germline ends. In DNA, the CDR3 is TGTGCCAGCAGCCCCCGGCGAGCGGAAGTAGGTGAGACCCAGTACTTC. Translating it yields CASSPRRAEVGETQYF.

The rearrangement uses TRBV10-3 and TRBJ2-1, with a possible D match to TRBD1 (6 bases). Germline V gives CDR1 ENHRY, CDR2 SYGVKD. The CDR3 is 14 residues long. V gave up 3 bases and J gave up 7 bases, with 13 bases separating them. The CDR3 here is CAISDGAGVNEQFF. The DNA of the CDR3 is TGTGCCATCAGTGATGGGGCAGGGGTAAATGAGCAGTTCTTC.

This chain uses TRBV5-1 with TRBJ1-2, with 8 positions matching TRBD1. Germline V gene lookup returns CDR1 SGHRS and CDR2 YFSETQ. V gave up 6 bases and J gave up 8 bases; unmatched junction bases: 12. This CDR3 has 14 amino acids. The CDR3 region is CASTGGFGDIGYTF. The CDR3 nucleotides are TGCGCCAGCACAGGGGGCTTTGGGGATATAGGCTACACCTTC.

The chain is built from TRBV7-8 and TRBJ2-3, with D possibly TRBD2 on 7 matching bases. This CDR3 spans 15 amino acids. CDR1 is SGHVS, CDR2 FQNEAQ, per germline. Trimming took 11 bases from V and 0 from J, leaving 18 bases between them. CDR3 sequence reads: CACTRGGSSTDTQYF. The CDR3 DNA is TGTGCCTGTACGAGGGGGGGCTCTAGCACAGATACGCAGTATTTT.

As concerns this clone: This specimen includes other DNA sequences encoding the same CDR3. V usage is TRBV9 and J usage is TRBJ2-3; 8 bases fit TRBD2. Germline V gives CDR1 SGDLS, CDR2 YYNGEE. The CDR3 runs 16 residues. The V and J ends lost 4 bases and 1 base, in that order; junction bases with no gene match: 8. The CDR3 DNA is TGTGCCAGCAGCCCCAGGGCGGGGGGAGGCACAGATACGCAGTATTTT. The encoded protein is CASSPRAGGGTDTQYF.

The count of this clone is one. The chain employs TRBV5-5 and TRBJ2-7, with a tentative D call TRBD1 (5 bases). Germline V gene sequence: CDR1 SGHKS, CDR2 YYEKEE (reference sequence). V lost 2 bases, J lost 3 bases, and 15 bases lay in between. The CDR3 covers 15 residues. The CDR3 coding sequence is TGTGCCAGCAGCTTCGGCCCAGGGCTAGGCTACGAGCAGTACTTC. Translated: CASSFGPGLGYEQYF.

This clone was counted once. The chain employs TRBV5-1 and TRBJ2-7, with 10 bases that match TRBD1. The germline V gene has CDR1 SGHRS and CDR2 YFSETQ. The V segment lost 5 bases and the J segment 2 bases; nucleotides outside the gene matches: 4. This CDR3 comprises 14 residues. The CDR3 spells CASRPGTGAYEQYF. As DNA, the CDR3 is TGCGCCAGCAGGCCCGGGACAGGGGCCTACGAGCAGTACTTC.

The chain combines TRBV6-5 with TRBJ2-2, with D possibly being TRBD2 (7 bases). Trimming cost V 2 bases and J 7 bases, with 11 bases left between them. This CDR3 has 14 amino acids. Germline V gene lookup returns CDR1 MNHEY and CDR2 SVGAGI. Written as DNA, the CDR3 is TGTGCCAGCAGTTACGGGGGGGCGGTCGGGGAGCTGTTTTTT. Amino acid sequence: CASSYGGAVGELFF.

The chain combines TRBV27 with TRBJ2-3, with 7 bases that match TRBD2. CDR1 and CDR2 (germline): MNHEY, SMNVEV (reference sequence). This CDR3 contains 14 residues. V was pared by 2 bases and J by 3 bases, with 2 bases of the junction left unmatched. The CDR3 reads CASSLAGVTDTQYF. The CDR3 DNA reads as TGTGCCAGCAGTTTAGCGGGAGTGACAGATACGCAGTATTTT.

J is TRBJ2-7 and V is TRBV6-1; tentative D call: TRBD1 (5 bases). The CDR3 extends over 14 amino acids. Germline CDR1 MNHNS, CDR2 SASEGT. Trimming left V 8 bases short and J 3 bases short, with 17 bases between. CDR3 residues: CASDSATVYYEQYF. CDR3 bases: TGTGCCAGCGATTCTGCGACAGTTTACTACGAGCAGTACTTC.

The genes are TRBV27 and TRBJ2-3; D is unclear. Germline V lookup: CDR1 MNHEY, CDR2 SMNVEV (reference sequence). Between the trimmed V and J ends, which lost 0 bases and 5 bases, there was a span of 6 bases. The CDR3 spans 13 residues. In DNA, the CDR3 is TGTGCCAGCAGTTTATCCTCTAAAGATACGCAGTATTTT. Translating it yields CASSLSSKDTQYF.

The rearrangement links TRBV18 to TRBJ1-5, with D uncertain. The germline V gene has CDR1 KGHSH and CDR2 LQKENI. CDR3 length: 15 residues. Trimming removed 6 bases at V and 2 bases at J, with 14 bases between. Here the CDR3 DNA reads TGTGCCAGCTCTGTAGACAAGGCGGGCAATCAGCCCCAGCATTTT. The encoded protein is CASSVDKAGNQPQHF.

This clone was found once. The chain has TRBV7-6 and TRBJ2-7; D gene uncertain. This CDR3 spans 16 amino acids. The germline V and J ends were trimmed by 1 base and 2 bases, with 15 bases remaining between them. Germline V gene sequence: CDR1 SGHVS, CDR2 FNYEAQ. The CDR3 reads CASSLGPGPPPYEQYF. DNA of the CDR3: TGTGCCAGCAGCTTAGGTCCCGGCCCCCCTCCCTACGAGCAGTACTTC. Combining the CDR3 with reference TRBV7-6 and TRBJ2-7 gives the whole variable domain GAGVSQSPRYKVTKRGQDVALRCDPISGHVSLYWYRQALGQGPEFLTYFNYEAQQDKSGLPNDRFSAERPEGSISTLTIQRTEQRDSAMYRCASSLGPGPPPYEQYFGPGTRLTVT.

Of note for this clone: The sample contains more than one DNA sequence encoding this CDR3. This chain uses TRBV19 with TRBJ2-1, with a possible D match to TRBD2 (6 bases). CDR3 length: 13 amino acids. Trimming pared 5 bases from V and 7 bases from J, leaving 12 bases between. The V gene's germline CDR1 is LNHDA and CDR2 SQIVND (reference sequence). The CDR3 loop is CASSLTSLNEQFF. CDR3 coding DNA: TGTGCCAGTAGTCTTACTAGCCTAAATGAGCAGTTCTTC.

This clone appeared once. A read error may explain this, as a much larger clone is one base away. The chain's CDR3 is CASSLRGGGATYEQYF. For the CDR3, the DNA is TGTGCCAGCAGCTTAAGGGGCGGGGGCGCGACCTACGAGCAGTACTTC. This sequence joins TRBV11-2 and TRBJ2-7, with a possible D match to TRBD2 (7 bases). Germline V gene lookup returns CDR1 SGHAT and CDR2 FQNNGV. The ends were cut back, 2 bases at V and 2 bases at J, with 16 bases in the middle. The CDR3 is 16 amino acids.

This sequence joins TRBV29-1 and TRBJ2-1, with D possibly TRBD2 on 6 matching bases. Trimming left V 5 bases short and J 7 bases short, with 18 bases between. The V gene's germline CDR1 is SQVTM and CDR2 ANQGSEA. The CDR3 runs 14 residues. In DNA, the CDR3 is TGCAGCGTTCTCCCGGCGGGGTCTCTTAATGAGCAGTTCTTC. This gives the protein CSVLPAGSLNEQFF.

This chain uses TRBV11-2 with TRBJ1-1; TRBD1 agrees at 7 bases. Germline lookup yields CDR1 SGHAT and CDR2 FQNNGV. The CDR3 consists of 15 residues. V lost 4 bases, J lost 3 bases, and 8 bases stayed unmatched. The CDR3 here is CASSYTITGDTEAFF. The CDR3 DNA reads TGTGCCAGCAGCTACACAATAACAGGGGACACTGAAGCTTTCTTT. Variable domain in full (rest from reference TRBV11-2 and TRBJ1-1): EAGVAQSPRYKIIEKRQSVAFWCNPISGHATLYWYQQILGQGPKLLIQFQNNGVVDDSQLPKDRFSAERLKGVDSTLKIQPAKLEDSAVYLCASSYTITGDTEAFFGQGTRLTVV.

A single count supports this clone. The chain joins TRBV28 to TRBJ2-1, with D tentatively TRBD1 or TRBD2 (5 bases each). The V end was cut by 11 bases, the J end by 0 bases, with 14 bases between. Germline-derived CDR1 and CDR2 are MDHEN and SYDVKM. The CDR3 is made up of 14 amino acids. CDR3 protein: CAGTRGNSYNEQFF. CDR3 DNA sequence: TGTGCCGGCACTCGGGGCAACTCCTACAATGAGCAGTTCTTC.

The chain employs TRBV28 and TRBJ2-1, with D unresolved. Germline V lookup: CDR1 MDHEN, CDR2 SYDVKM. The CDR3 is 12 residues long. With 2 bases removed from V and 7 bases from J, the gap between germline ends came to 6 bases. The CDR3 DNA reads TGTGCCAGCAGTTTACAGCCTAATGAGCAGTTCTTC. This sequence encodes CASSLQPNEQFF.

This clone is a singleton in its sample. The V gene is TRBV6-1, the J gene TRBJ2-1, with 10 bases fitting TRBD2. This CDR3 contains 15 residues. V trimming: 11 bases; J trimming: 4 bases; junction bases outside the gene matches: 11. CDR1 and CDR2 from the germline V gene are MNHNS and SASEGT. CDR3 amino acids: CAASVGTSEYNEQFF. For the CDR3, the DNA is TGTGCCGCCAGCGTAGGGACTAGCGAATACAATGAGCAGTTCTTC.

The chain links TRBV6-7 to TRBJ2-5, with D possibly matching TRBD1 (7 bases). TRBV6-7 is identified as an open reading frame with a role that is uncertain. V was pared by 2 bases and J by 2 bases, with 15 bases between. The CDR3 contains 16 residues. The CDR3 DNA is TGTGCCAGCAGTTACCCTGGACAGGACTATCAAGAGACCCAGTACTTC. Translation gives CASSYPGQDYQETQYF.

This clone was recorded once. The chain has TRBV27 and TRBJ2-3; no definite D call. Germline loops: CDR1 MNHEY, CDR2 SMNVEV (reference sequence). This CDR3 contains 13 residues. V lost 4 bases and J 0 bases, leaving 5 bases between the germline ends. For the CDR3, the DNA is TGTGCCAGCAGTTGGCTTAGCACAGATACGCAGTATTTT. Its translation is CASSWLSTDTQYF.

The V and J genes are TRBV27 and TRBJ1-1, with 9 bases that match TRBD1. The CDR3 contains 15 residues. Losses at the gene ends were 7 bases for V and 3 bases for J; bases not matched to a gene: 9. Germline loops: CDR1 MNHEY, CDR2 SMNVEV (reference sequence). Here the CDR3 DNA reads TGTGCCAGCAACCTAGGGACAGGGTTGGACACTGAAGCTTTCTTT. Its translation: CASNLGTGLDTEAFF.

As concerns this clone: At one of its ends the junction is not consistent with the germline gene, which may arise from a read error. The chain employs TRBV15 and TRBJ2-7; D unclear. The CDR3 consists of 15 residues. The germline V gene encodes CDR1 LNHNV and CDR2 YYDKDF (reference sequence). CDR3 loop: CATSRDRAPSNEQYF. The CDR3 DNA reads TGTGCCACCAGCAGAGATCGCGCTCCCTCCAACGAGCAGTACTTC.

This chain joins TRBV7-3 and TRBJ1-1; TRBD1 matches at 8 bases. This CDR3 spans 15 amino acids. CDR1 is SGHTA, CDR2 FQGTGA, per germline. V dropped 2 bases and J dropped 3; count of bases not matched to a gene: 5. Written as DNA, the CDR3 is TGTGCCAGCAGCTTAGAGGGCAGGGGGCACACTGAAGCTTTCTTT. Translation: CASSLEGRGHTEAFF.

The chain joins TRBV29-1 to TRBJ2-2; D is ambiguous. V shed 6 bases and J shed 3 bases, with 17 bases lying between them. Germline values: CDR1 SQVTM, CDR2 ANQGSEA. The CDR3 is made up of 15 amino acids. The CDR3 here is CSVELPLGHTGELFF. CDR3 in DNA: TGCAGCGTGGAACTACCCCTAGGTCACACCGGGGAGCTGTTTTTT.

As concerns this clone: Other DNA sequences in this specimen translate into the identical CDR3. V is TRBV2 and J is TRBJ2-7; the D gene is possibly TRBD2 (6 bases). CDR3 length equals 12 residues. Germline V gives CDR1 SNHLY, CDR2 FYNNEI. V was cut by 6 bases and J by 3 bases, with 9 bases left in between. The CDR3 sequence is CASRGGYYEQYF. CDR3 nucleotide sequence: TGTGCCAGCAGGGGGGGATACTACGAGCAGTACTTC.

This CDR3 is CASSPGMASYEQYF. CDR3 coding DNA: TGTGCCAGCAGCCCTGGGATGGCCTCCTACGAGCAGTACTTC. The rearrangement joins TRBV5-6 to TRBJ2-7; the D is unclear. The germline gives CDR1 SGHDT, CDR2 YYEEEE. The CDR3 length is 14 residues. With 4 bases removed from V and 0 bases from J, the gap between germline ends came to 11 bases. Full variable domain (missing parts from reference TRBV5-6 and TRBJ2-7): DAGVTQSPTHLIKTRGQQVTLRCSPKSGHDTVSWYQQALGQGPQFIFQYYEEEERQRGNFPDRFSGHQFPNYSSELNVNALLLGDSALYLCASSPGMASYEQYFGPGTRLTVT.